The sequence of this T cell receptor beta chain was determined in a study of blood T cells in healthy people across ages. Each of the donors had roughly 9.3 milliliters of peripheral blood drawn into EDTA-treated Vacutainer tubes. Isolation recovered at least 6.5 million PBMCs from every sample. Sample-barcoded 5' priming and a J-beta primer mix drove a second PCR of about 6 to 12 cycles. TCRdb processed the 5' RACE reads anew with MiXCR; each CDR3 protein has one entry. The sample has approximately 940,000 distinct CDR3 sequences, roughly 50% seen once. The sample consisted of blood. The TCR comes from a man aged 30 to 45 in good health.

The CDR3 protein is CASSEAGGPGNSPLHF. The CDR3 coding sequence is TGTGCCAGCAGCGAAGCAGGGGGCCCGGGGAATTCACCCCTCCACTTT. V and J are TRBV9 and TRBJ1-6, with TRBD1 identical over 8 bases. V was pared by 3 bases and J by 7 bases, with 9 bases of the junction left unmatched. CDR3 size: 16 residues. Germline V gene lookup returns CDR1 SGDLS and CDR2 YYNGEE.